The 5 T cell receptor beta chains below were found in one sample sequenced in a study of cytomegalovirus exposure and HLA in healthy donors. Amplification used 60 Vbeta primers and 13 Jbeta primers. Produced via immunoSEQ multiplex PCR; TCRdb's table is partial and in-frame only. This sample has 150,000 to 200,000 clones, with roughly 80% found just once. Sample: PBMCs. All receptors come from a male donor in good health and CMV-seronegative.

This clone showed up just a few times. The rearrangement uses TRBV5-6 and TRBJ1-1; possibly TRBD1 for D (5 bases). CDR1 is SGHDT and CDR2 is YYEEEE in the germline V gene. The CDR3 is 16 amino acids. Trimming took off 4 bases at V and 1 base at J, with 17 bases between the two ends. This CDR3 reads CASSMGPAGSNTEAFF. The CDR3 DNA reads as TGTGCCAGCAGCATGGGCCCAGCAGGGTCGAACACTGAAGCTTTCTTT. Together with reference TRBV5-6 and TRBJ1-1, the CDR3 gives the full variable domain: DAGVTQSPTHLIKTRGQQVTLRCSPKSGHDTVSWYQQALGQGPQFIFQYYEEEERQRGNFPDRFSGHQFPNYSSELNVNALLLGDSALYLCASSMGPAGSNTEAFFGQGTRLTVV.

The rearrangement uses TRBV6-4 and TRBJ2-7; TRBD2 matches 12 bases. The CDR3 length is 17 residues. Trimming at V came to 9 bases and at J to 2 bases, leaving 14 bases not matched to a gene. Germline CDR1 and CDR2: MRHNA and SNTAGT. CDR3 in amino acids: CARIGGLRTSGTYEQYF. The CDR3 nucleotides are TGTGCCAGAATCGGGGGACTAAGGACTAGCGGGACCTACGAGCAGTACTTC.

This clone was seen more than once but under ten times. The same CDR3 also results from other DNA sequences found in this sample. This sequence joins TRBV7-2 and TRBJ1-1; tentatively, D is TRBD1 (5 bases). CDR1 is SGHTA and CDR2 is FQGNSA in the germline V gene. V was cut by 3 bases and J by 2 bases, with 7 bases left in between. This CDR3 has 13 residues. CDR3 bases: TGTGCCAGCAGCTTCAGGGTAAACACTGAAGCTTTCTTT. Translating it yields CASSFRVNTEAFF.

Written as DNA, the CDR3 is TGTGCCAGCAGTTTAGCCGACAGGGGCCATGGCTACACCTTC. Residues: CASSLADRGHGYTF. The chain is built from TRBV28 and TRBJ1-2; TRBD1 matches 8 bases. Trimming at V came to 2 bases and at J to 6 bases, leaving 5 bases not matched to a gene. The CDR3 extends over 14 amino acids. Per the germline V gene, CDR1 is MDHEN and CDR2 is SYDVKM.

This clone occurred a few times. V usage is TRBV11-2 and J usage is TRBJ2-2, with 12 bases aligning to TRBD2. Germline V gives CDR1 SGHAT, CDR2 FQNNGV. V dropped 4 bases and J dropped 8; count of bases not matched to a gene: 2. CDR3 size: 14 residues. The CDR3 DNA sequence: TGTGCCAGCAGCTCGACTAGCGGGAGAGGGGAGCTGTTTTTT. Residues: CASSSTSGRGELFF.